This T cell receptor (beta chain) was retrieved from a study of blood T cell repertoires in COVID-19. This table comes from immunoSEQ multiplex PCR, and its TCRdb copy is limited to in-frame clones, with some not included. The sample contains 250,000 to 350,000 clones, about 83% of which appear only once. The CDR3 extends over 17 amino acids. Germline V CDR1 and CDR2: SGDLS, YYNGEE. J lost 3 bases, V lost 0 bases, and 4 bases had no gene match. What was sequenced was peripheral blood. The chain recombines TRBV9 with TRBJ2-1; 12 bases agree with TRBD2. This receptor was obtained from a woman between 50 and 59 years old with acute or convalescent COVID-19. As DNA, the CDR3 is TGTGCCAGCAGCGTAGATGAGGGACTAGCGGGCTACAATGAGCAGTTCTTC. This encodes CASSVDEGLAGYNEQFF.